Shown below are 31 T cell receptor beta chains from a single sample sequenced in a study of T cell repertoires in cytomegalovirus infection. Each CDR3 protein is one row after TCRdb ran MiXCR on the reads. This repertoire shows a few hundred thousand distinct CDR3 sequences, over 35% found once; its top ten account for 48%. No antigen is known for these receptors. Sequences were derived from cultured PBMCs, sampled from culture after CMV antigen stimulation. Receptors originate from a human donor in good health (CMV status not recorded). Some clones in this sample may be carry-over from other donors' samples.

The chain uses TRBV7-8 and TRBJ2-1; the D gene is possibly TRBD2 (6 bases). In germline, CDR1 is SGHVS, CDR2 FQNEAQ. Trimming shortened V by 0 bases and J by 8 bases, and 8 bases separated the two germline ends. The CDR3 loop spans 13 amino acids. The CDR3 DNA reads as TGTGCCAGCAGCTTAGCCGGGAGCGATGAGCAGTTCTTC. This encodes CASSLAGSDEQFF. Supplemented by reference TRBV7-8 and TRBJ2-1, the full variable domain reads GAGVSQSPRYKVAKRGQDVALRCDPISGHVSLFWYQQALGQGPEFLTYFQNEAQLDKSGLPSDRFFAERPEGSVSTLKIQRTQQEDSAVYLCASSLAGSDEQFFGPGTRLTVL.

A few counts support this clonotype. V usage is TRBV7-9 and J usage is TRBJ1-4, with 9 nucleotides matching TRBD1. The V segment lost 5 bases and the J segment 8 bases; nucleotides outside the gene matches: 6. The length of the CDR3 is 14 residues. Germline assignment: CDR1 SEHNR and CDR2 FQNEAQ (reference sequence). The CDR3 region is CASSADRGGEKLFF. Here the CDR3 DNA reads TGTGCCAGCAGCGCGGACAGGGGAGGGGAAAAACTGTTTTTT.

This clonotype appeared many times. This sequence joins TRBV7-2 and TRBJ2-3, with 10 bases that match TRBD2. V lost 4 bases and J lost 4; bases outside the gene matches: 8. The CDR3 sequence is 16 residues long. The germline CDR1 and CDR2 sequences are SGHTA and FQGNSA. CDR3: CASSCGLAGESDTQYF. CDR3 DNA: TGTGCCAGCAGCTGCGGGCTAGCGGGAGAGTCAGATACGCAGTATTTT.

This rearrangement joins TRBV12-3 or TRBV12-4 to TRBJ2-3; D unresolved. V lost 3 bases and J 3 bases, leaving 13 bases between the germline ends. The CDR3 has 15 residues. CDR3 loop: CASSLVVLGTDTQYF. The DNA for the CDR3 is TGTGCCAGCAGTTTGGTAGTCCTCGGGACAGATACGCAGTATTTT.

This clonotype was observed a few times. The chain links TRBV7-6 to TRBJ2-5; 11 bases line up with TRBD1. The CDR3 sequence is 19 residues long. The V gene's germline CDR1 is SGHVS and CDR2 FNYEAQ. The junction had 18 bases not matched to a gene; V was cut back by 8 bases and J by 1 base. CDR3 in amino acids: CASRKDGRGQGAVQETQYF. The CDR3 bases are TGTGCCAGCCGAAAAGACGGGCGTGGACAGGGGGCAGTCCAAGAGACCCAGTACTTC. The full variable domain, its missing parts supplied by reference TRBV7-6 and TRBJ2-5, is GAGVSQSPRYKVTKRGQDVALRCDPISGHVSLYWYRQALGQGPEFLTYFNYEAQQDKSGLPNDRFSAERPEGSISTLTIQRTEQRDSAMYRCASRKDGRGQGAVQETQYFGPGTRLLVL.

The V call is TRBV11-2, the J call TRBJ2-7, with D unclear. Per the germline V gene, CDR1 is SGHAT and CDR2 is FQNNGV. The CDR3 totals 14 residues. V was shortened by 7 bases and J by 3 bases, with 16 bases between the two germline ends. CDR3 sequence: CASTHWAIRYEQYF. In nucleotides, the CDR3 is TGTGCCAGCACTCACTGGGCAATCCGCTACGAGCAGTACTTC. The entire variable domain, with the rest obtained from reference TRBV11-2 and TRBJ2-7, is as follows: EAGVAQSPRYKIIEKRQSVAFWCNPISGHATLYWYQQILGQGPKLLIQFQNNGVVDDSQLPKDRFSAERLKGVDSTLKIQPAKLEDSAVYLCASTHWAIRYEQYFGPGTRLTVT.

V usage is TRBV7-2 and J usage is TRBJ2-7; TRBD2 is a possible D gene (6 bases). The ends were cut back, 8 bases at V and 3 bases at J, with 17 bases in the middle. Germline CDR1 SGHTA, CDR2 FQGNSA. The CDR3 consists of 14 residues. The CDR3 nucleotides are TGTGCCAGCGGGCTCTCGGGGGTTGTCTACGAGCAGTACTTC. Translating it yields CASGLSGVVYEQYF.

The genes are TRBV3-1 and TRBJ1-4; no definite D call. Germline CDR1 LGHDT, CDR2 YNNKEL (reference sequence). V lost 1 base to trimming and J lost 6 bases, with 12 bases between them. The CDR3 is 15 residues long. In DNA, the CDR3 is TGTGCCAGCAGCCAAGGGATGAGTACCGATGAAAAACTGTTTTTT. It yields the protein CASSQGMSTDEKLFF.

J is TRBJ2-5 and V is TRBV11-1, with D unresolved. The germline V and J ends were trimmed by 5 bases and 5 bases, with 18 bases remaining between them. This CDR3 is 15 amino acids long. The V gene's germline CDR1 is SGHAT and CDR2 FQDESV (reference sequence). CDR3 loop: CASSPDSGGGETQYF. The CDR3 bases are TGTGCCAGCAGCCCCGACTCCGGCGGTGGGGAGACCCAGTACTTC.

V and J are TRBV12-3 or TRBV12-4 and TRBJ1-4; perhaps TRBD1 as D (5 bases). V was shortened by 5 bases and J by 5 bases, with 15 bases between the two germline ends. CDR3 size: 15 residues. CDR3 DNA sequence: TGTGCCAGCAGTACCAGACAGACGACGAATGAAAAACTGTTTTTT. Translated, it gives CASSTRQTTNEKLFF.

V gene TRBV3-1 combines with J gene TRBJ1-1, with no clear D. This CDR3 contains 14 residues. The V and J ends lost 0 bases and 7 bases respectively, with 12 bases between them. Germline V CDR1 and CDR2: LGHDT, YNNKEL (reference sequence). CDR3 DNA sequence: TGTGCCAGCAGCCAAGATCTGCGGAGGAATGAAGCTTTCTTT. It translates to CASSQDLRRNEAFF.

This rearrangement joins TRBV5-4 to TRBJ2-5; D possibly corresponds to TRBD1 (6 bases). V was cut by 0 bases and J by 5 bases, with 14 bases left in between. The CDR3 has 15 amino acids. The germline CDR1 and CDR2 sequences are SGHNT and YYREEE (reference sequence). The CDR3 DNA sequence: TGTGCCAGCAGCTTGGGGTCAGGGGCGTCCGAGACCCAGTACTTC. This codes for CASSLGSGASETQYF. The complete variable domain, with remaining parts taken from reference TRBV5-4 and TRBJ2-5, reads ETGVTQSPTHLIKTRGQQVTLRCSSQSGHNTVSWYQQALGQGPQFIFQYYREEENGRGNFPPRFSGLQFPNYSSELNVNALELDDSALYLCASSLGSGASETQYFGPGTRLLVL.

This clonotype was counted ten times or more. The chain has TRBV6-1 and TRBJ1-2; perhaps TRBD1 as D (5 bases). CDR1 is MNHNS and CDR2 is SASEGT in the germline V gene. V shed 7 bases and J shed 8 bases, with 17 bases lying between them. The CDR3 is made up of 13 amino acids. The CDR3 loop is CASTDRQGGGYTF. The DNA for the CDR3 is TGTGCCAGCACCGACCGTCAGGGCGGAGGCTACACCTTC.

This clonotype occurred a few times. The V and J genes are TRBV7-6 and TRBJ2-1; tentatively, D is TRBD2 (6 bases). The CDR3 has 18 amino acids. CDR1 is SGHVS, CDR2 FNYEAQ, per germline. V lost 2 bases, J lost 1 base, and 18 bases lay in between. CDR3 loop: CASSLIPSGVGSYNEQFF. The CDR3 DNA reads TGTGCCAGCAGCTTAATCCCCTCGGGGGTTGGGTCCTACAATGAGCAGTTCTTC.

This clonotype was found a few times. This chain joins TRBV7-2 and TRBJ2-1; D may match TRBD1 or TRBD2 (5 bases each). The CDR3 length is 13 residues. The germline gives CDR1 SGHTA, CDR2 FQGNSA. The germline V and J ends were trimmed by 4 bases and 6 bases, with 10 bases remaining between them. CDR3 sequence (DNA): TGTGCCAGCAGCTGGGACCCTAGCAATGAGCAGTTCTTC. It specifies CASSWDPSNEQFF.

Here the CDR3 DNA reads TGTGCCAGCAGCTTTGGCGGAGGGTATGACACCGGGGAGCTGTTTTTT. As protein: CASSFGGGYDTGELFF. The V call is TRBV7-4, the J call TRBJ2-2, with a weak D call TRBD2 (6 bases). Trimming shortened V by 3 bases and J by 3 bases, and 14 bases separated the two germline ends. The CDR3 runs to 16 residues. The V gene's germline CDR1 is SGHVT and CDR2 SQSDAQ.

The rearrangement links TRBV27 to TRBJ2-1; D possibly corresponds to TRBD1 (5 bases). V gave up 5 bases and J gave up 2 bases, with 10 bases separating them. This CDR3 contains 14 residues. Looked up from germline, CDR1 is MNHEY and CDR2 is SMNVEV (reference sequence). The CDR3 DNA reads as TGTGCCAGCAGTCCAAGGACAACCTACAATGAGCAGTTCTTC. This gives the protein CASSPRTTYNEQFF.

This clonotype was found once. The V and J genes are TRBV12-5 and TRBJ1-5; 7 bases are a match to TRBD1. The CDR3 consists of 13 residues. Germline V gene data show CDR1 as LGHNT and CDR2 as FRNRAP. The V gene end was trimmed by 9 bases and the J gene end by 7 bases; junction bases not matched to a gene: 9. The CDR3 DNA reads TGTGCTAGCACTGACAGGGTGCGACAGCCCCAGCATTTT. It encodes CASTDRVRQPQHF.

The gene calls are TRBV7-9 and TRBJ1-4; 11 positions agree with TRBD1. There are 17 residues in the CDR3. V dropped 1 base and J dropped 1; count of bases not matched to a gene: 2. Germline CDR1 and CDR2: SEHNR and FQNEAQ (reference sequence). CDR3 sequence: CASSLGTGGGTNEKLFF. In DNA, the CDR3 is TGTGCCAGCAGCTTAGGGACAGGGGGCGGAACTAATGAAAAACTGTTTTTT.

The chain couples TRBV12-3 or TRBV12-4 to TRBJ1-1; D unclear. V was pared by 2 bases and J by 9 bases, with 7 bases between. This CDR3 spans 11 amino acids. The CDR3 is CASSLYLKAFF. The CDR3 DNA reads TGTGCCAGCAGTTTATACTTGAAAGCTTTCTTT.

The CDR3 loop reads CASSPRGYAYNEQFF. The DNA for the CDR3 is TGTGCCAGCAGCCCCCGGGGGTACGCCTACAATGAGCAGTTCTTC. The V and J genes are TRBV7-9 and TRBJ2-1, with a tentative D call TRBD2 (6 bases). Between the trimmed V and J ends, which lost 5 bases and 2 bases, there was a span of 13 bases. Germline-derived CDR1 and CDR2 are SEHNR and FQNEAQ (reference sequence). This CDR3 spans 15 amino acids.

This clonotype was seen at least ten times. This sequence joins TRBV7-8 and TRBJ2-5; D gene ambiguous. Germline CDR1 reads SGHVS; CDR2 reads FQNEAQ. This CDR3 contains 12 residues. Trimming stripped 3 bases from V and 4 bases from J, with 6 bases between. Here the CDR3 DNA reads TGTGCCAGCAGCTTTCGGGTAGAGACCCAGTACTTC. Protein sequence: CASSFRVETQYF.

The J gene is TRBJ2-1, the V gene TRBV3-1; the match to TRBD2 covers 9 bases. The CDR3 sequence is 16 residues long. Per the germline V gene, CDR1 is LGHDT and CDR2 is YNNKEL (reference sequence). Germline trimming cut 4 bases from V and 5 bases from J; bases unmatched to any gene: 9. CDR3 loop: CASSLLGLATDNEQFF. DNA of the CDR3: TGTGCCAGCAGCCTGTTAGGACTAGCGACCGACAATGAGCAGTTCTTC.

This clonotype turned up a few times. V gene TRBV12-3 or TRBV12-4 combines with J gene TRBJ1-1; 7 bases match TRBD1. The CDR3 totals 17 residues. The V gene end was trimmed by 7 bases and the J gene end by 5 bases; junction bases not matched to a gene: 19. The CDR3, as DNA: TGTGCCAGCACCAAGGCCCGGGCAGGGGGGCCTTTGACTGAAGCTTTCTTT. It codes for CASTKARAGGPLTEAFF.

This sequence joins TRBV7-9 and TRBJ1-5, with unresolved D. CDR1 and CDR2 (germline): SEHNR, FQNEAQ (reference sequence). The CDR3 is made up of 16 amino acids. V was pared by 3 bases and J by 1 base, with 13 bases between. The DNA for the CDR3 is TGTGCCAGCAGCTTTGGGTCCGATGGGAGCAATCAGCCCCAGCATTTT. Protein product: CASSFGSDGSNQPQHF.

The chain joins TRBV7-6 to TRBJ2-1; either TRBD1 or TRBD2 may fit D (6 bases each). Germline V gene data show CDR1 as SGHVS and CDR2 as FNYEAQ. CDR3 size: 15 residues. Trimming stripped 7 bases from V and 6 bases from J, with 19 bases between. CDR3 protein: CASTPGGGYTNEQFF. The CDR3 DNA follows: TGTGCCAGCACCCCCGGAGGGGGTTACACCAATGAGCAGTTCTTC.

The chain uses TRBV7-2 and TRBJ1-5, with TRBD1 matching 7 bases. Germline CDR1 and CDR2: SGHTA and FQGNSA. The junction had 14 bases not matched to a gene; V was cut back by 5 bases and J by 7 bases. This CDR3 contains 16 residues. CDR3 sequence reads: CASSPSPTGVGQPQHF. CDR3 nucleotide sequence: TGTGCCAGCAGCCCCAGCCCTACAGGGGTGGGACAGCCCCAGCATTTT.

The chain has TRBV5-6 and TRBJ1-4, with a possible D match to TRBD1 (5 bases). V lost 0 bases and J 8 bases, leaving 11 bases between the germline ends. Germline values: CDR1 SGHDT, CDR2 YYEEEE. This CDR3 is built from 14 residues. CDR3 in amino acids: CASSLDRMNEKLFF. As DNA, the CDR3 is TGTGCCAGCAGCTTGGACAGGATGAACGAAAAACTGTTTTTT.

This clonotype was seen a handful of times. The chain carries TRBV7-2 and TRBJ2-1; TRBD1 matches at 9 bases. CDR3 length: 15 amino acids. After removal of 5 bases from V and 6 bases from J, the junction contained 8 bases not matched to a gene. Germline values: CDR1 SGHTA, CDR2 FQGNSA. The CDR3 DNA reads TGTGCCAGCAGCCTGGGACAGGGAACGTCCAATGAGCAGTTCTTC. It specifies CASSLGQGTSNEQFF.

The genes are TRBV11-3 and TRBJ2-1; D is ambiguous. V dropped 2 bases and J dropped 8 bases, with 10 bases sitting between them. The CDR3 runs 13 residues. Germline values: CDR1 SGHNT, CDR2 YENEEA. The CDR3 protein is CASSLSLAHEQFF. The CDR3 coding sequence is TGTGCCAGCAGCTTAAGCTTGGCTCATGAGCAGTTCTTC.

The chain joins TRBV7-2 to TRBJ2-7; the D is unclear. Germline values: CDR1 SGHTA, CDR2 FQGNSA. Trimming pared 1 base from V and 0 bases from J, leaving 7 bases between. The CDR3 length is 14 residues. The CDR3 coding sequence is TGTGCCAGCAGCTTAGTGGCTATCTCCTACGAGCAGTACTTC. Translated: CASSLVAISYEQYF.